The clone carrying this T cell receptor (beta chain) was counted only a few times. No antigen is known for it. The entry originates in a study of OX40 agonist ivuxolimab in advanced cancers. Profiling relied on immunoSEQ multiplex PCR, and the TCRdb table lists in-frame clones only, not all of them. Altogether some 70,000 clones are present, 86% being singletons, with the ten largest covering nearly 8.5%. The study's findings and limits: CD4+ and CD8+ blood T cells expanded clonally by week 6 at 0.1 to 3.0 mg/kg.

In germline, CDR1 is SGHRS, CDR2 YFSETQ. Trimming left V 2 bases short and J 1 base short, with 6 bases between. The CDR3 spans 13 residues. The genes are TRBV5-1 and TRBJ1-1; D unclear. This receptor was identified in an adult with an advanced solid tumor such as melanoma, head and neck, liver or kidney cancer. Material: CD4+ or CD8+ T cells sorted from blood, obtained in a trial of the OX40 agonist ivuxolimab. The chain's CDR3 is CASSLATNTEAFF. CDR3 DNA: TGCGCCAGCAGCTTAGCTACGAACACTGAAGCTTTCTTT.